The sequence of this T cell receptor (beta chain) was determined in a study of blood T cells in healthy people across ages. Study-level findings and limits: Unknown CMV status may confound age-related changes in expanded clones. Per million T cells, TCR beta diversity dropped roughly linearly as age increased.

Next came a second PCR, run for about 7 to 12 cycles, which used a sample-barcoded 5' primer along with a J-beta primer mix. In TCRdb, the 5' RACE reads were re-called with MiXCR into one record per CDR3 protein. The data show roughly 2 million distinct CDR3 sequences, approximately 50% seen once. Germline V gene lookup returns CDR1 SQVTM and CDR2 ANQGSEA. Trimming took off 6 bases at V and 3 bases at J, with 14 bases between the two ends. The CDR3 is 13 amino acids. The donors, aged roughly 6 to 90, were healthy Caucasians from Russia. Total RNA amounts of at least 6 micrograms were extracted per sample. On this clonotype: The antigen remains undetermined.

This clonotype originated in a middle-aged woman in good health. V usage is TRBV29-1 and J usage is TRBJ2-5, with D possibly being TRBD1 or TRBD2 (5 bases each). The sample taken for sequencing was blood. CDR3 coding DNA: TGCAGCGTCGGGCCCTGGGGGAAAGAGACCCAGTACTTC. Protein sequence: CSVGPWGKETQYF.